These 30 T cell receptor beta chains came from one sample sequenced in a study of blood T cell repertoires in COVID-19. This table comes from immunoSEQ multiplex PCR, and its TCRdb copy is limited to in-frame clones, with some not included. In the table there are some 80,000 clones, roughly 80% of which are singletons. Sample: peripheral blood. These receptor sequences come from a woman in her 70s with acute or convalescent COVID-19.

J is TRBJ1-1 and V is TRBV6-1, with TRBD1 as a possible D gene (5 bases). CDR1 and CDR2 (germline): MNHNS, SASEGT. The CDR3 loop spans 16 amino acids. Trimming cost V 3 bases and J 0 bases, with 14 bases left between them. The chain's CDR3 is CASSDGTRGMNTEAFF. CDR3 in DNA: TGTGCCAGCAGTGACGGGACGCGGGGCATGAACACTGAAGCTTTCTTT.

The gene calls are TRBV7-3 and TRBJ2-1; D may be TRBD2 (6 bases). Germline values: CDR1 SGHTA, CDR2 FQGTGA. CDR3 length: 15 amino acids. Trimming stripped 2 bases from V and 0 bases from J, with 8 bases between. The CDR3 reads CASSLLGSSYNEQFF. CDR3 DNA: TGTGCCAGCAGCTTACTCGGGAGCTCCTACAATGAGCAGTTCTTC.

This rearrangement joins TRBV5-8 to TRBJ2-2; TRBD2 aligns across 7 bases. The length of the CDR3 is 16 residues. J was trimmed by 5 bases and V by 4 bases; bases with no gene match: 11. Germline-derived CDR1 and CDR2 are SGHTS and YDEGEE. CDR3 residues: CASSRALAENTGELFF. The CDR3 DNA reads as TGTGCCAGCAGCCGTGCCCTAGCGGAAAATACCGGGGAGCTGTTTTTT.

This clone was recorded a few times. This chain connects TRBV7-8 to TRBJ2-7; D is possibly TRBD2 (6 bases). V gave up 0 bases and J gave up 2 bases, with 8 bases separating them. CDR1 and CDR2 (germline): SGHVS, FQNEAQ. This CDR3 region has 14 residues. The CDR3, as DNA: TGTGCCAGCAGCTTAGCGGGAGGCCCCTACGAGCAGTACTTC. Its translation is CASSLAGGPYEQYF.

The gene calls are TRBV9 and TRBJ2-3; TRBD2 aligns across 8 bases. The CDR3 contains 15 residues. The J segment lost 2 bases and the V segment lost 0 bases, leaving 2 bases of the junction unmatched. Germline-derived CDR1 and CDR2 are SGDLS and YYNGEE. CDR3 coding DNA: TGTGCCAGCAGCGTAGGAGCGGGAGACACAGATACGCAGTATTTT. Translating it yields CASSVGAGDTDTQYF.

The rearrangement uses TRBV6-5 and TRBJ2-2, with unresolved D. Looked up from germline, CDR1 is MNHEY and CDR2 is SVGAGI. V lost 7 bases, J lost 0 bases, and 9 bases lay in between. The CDR3 loop spans 14 amino acids. In DNA form, the CDR3 reads TGTGCCAGCATGCGGCTCGCGAACACCGGGGAGCTGTTTTTT. Protein product: CASMRLANTGELFF.

The rearrangement links TRBV9 to TRBJ2-1; 7 bases fit TRBD1. Per germline, CDR1 SGDLS and CDR2 YYNGEE. V dropped 3 bases and J dropped 9; count of bases not matched to a gene: 6. The CDR3 length is 13 residues. The CDR3 DNA follows: TGTGCCAGCAGCGACAGGGGCCGGGCTGAGCAGTTCTTC. Translation: CASSDRGRAEQFF.

V is TRBV27 and J is TRBJ2-1, with a possible D match to TRBD1 (6 bases). Germline CDR1 reads MNHEY; CDR2 reads SMNVEV (reference sequence). V dropped 4 bases and J dropped 3 bases, with 10 bases sitting between them. The CDR3 has 14 amino acids. In nucleotides, the CDR3 is TGTGCCAGCAGTTATGGGGGCGACTACAATGAGCAGTTCTTC. Amino acids: CASSYGGDYNEQFF.

The gene calls are TRBV4-1 and TRBJ2-7, with D maybe TRBD1 (6 bases). V lost 2 bases, J lost 5 bases, and 16 bases lay in between. Germline V CDR1 and CDR2: MGHRA, YSYEKL. This CDR3 is 15 amino acids long. In DNA form, the CDR3 reads TGCGCCAGCAGCCAATCCCTAATCGCAGGGGACGAGCAGTACTTC. Translation: CASSQSLIAGDEQYF.

J is TRBJ1-1 and V is TRBV6-6; D unclear. Trimming removed 0 bases at V and 3 bases at J, with 8 bases between. CDR3 length: 14 residues. CDR1 and CDR2 from the germline V gene are MNHNY and SVGAGI (reference sequence). The CDR3 DNA reads TGTGCCAGCAGTTACTCGAGCATTTACACTGAAGCTTTCTTT. Its translation is CASSYSSIYTEAFF.

This clone occurred a few times. The chain uses TRBV7-2 and TRBJ1-2; tentatively, D is TRBD1 (6 bases). This CDR3 comprises 17 residues. The V end was cut by 2 bases, the J end by 0 bases, with 16 bases between. Germline loops: CDR1 SGHTA, CDR2 FQGNSA. DNA of the CDR3: TGTGCCAGCAGCTTATATGGGGGCCTGGCAGCTAACTATGGCTACACCTTC. This gives the protein CASSLYGGLAANYGYTF.

This clone was seen a few times. CDR3 DNA: TGCAGCGTTGAAGTCCGCCGAGGAAACGAGCAGTACTTC. Translating it yields CSVEVRRGNEQYF. The V and J genes are TRBV29-1 and TRBJ2-7; no reliable D call. CDR1 and CDR2 (germline): SQVTM, ANQGSEA. The V end was cut by 1 base, the J end by 5 bases, with 12 bases between. This CDR3 has 13 residues.

This chain joins TRBV25-1 and TRBJ2-1; D might be TRBD1 (6 bases). CDR1 is MGHDK and CDR2 is SYGVNS in the germline V gene. This CDR3 comprises 15 residues. The germline V and J ends were trimmed by 4 bases and 5 bases, with 15 bases remaining between them. The CDR3 protein is CASSVNRVSHNEQFF. DNA of the CDR3: TGTGCCAGCAGTGTGAACAGGGTCAGCCACAATGAGCAGTTCTTC. Combining the CDR3 with reference TRBV25-1 and TRBJ2-1 gives the whole variable domain EADIYQTPRYLVIGTGKKITLECSQTMGHDKMYWYQQDPGMELHLIHYSYGVNSTEKGDLSSESTVSRIRTEHFPLTLESARPSHTSQYLCASSVNRVSHNEQFFGPGTRLTVL.

The chain employs TRBV18 and TRBJ1-2, with 9 bases that match TRBD1. CDR3 size: 15 residues. Germline-derived CDR1 and CDR2 are KGHSH and LQKENI. V trimming: 3 bases; J trimming: 3 bases; junction bases outside the gene matches: 5. The CDR3 sequence: CASSPRTGDDYGYTF. CDR3 coding DNA: TGTGCCAGCTCACCGCGGACAGGGGACGACTATGGCTACACCTTC. Variable domain in full (rest from reference TRBV18 and TRBJ1-2): NAGVMQNPRHLVRRRGQEARLRCSPMKGHSHVYWYRQLPEEGLKFMVYLQKENIIDESGMPKERFSAEFPKEGPSILRIQQVVRGDSAAYFCASSPRTGDDYGYTFGSGTRLTVV.

In this sample, this clone turned up many times. The chain has TRBV5-1 and TRBJ1-1, with 12 bases fitting TRBD1. Looked up from germline, CDR1 is SGHRS and CDR2 is YFSETQ. The junction had 4 bases not matched to a gene; V was cut back by 7 bases and J by 3 bases. This CDR3 is built from 14 residues. CDR3 residues: CASRGTGGHTEAFF. The CDR3, as DNA: TGCGCCAGCCGGGGGACAGGGGGCCACACTGAAGCTTTCTTT.

This clone appeared a single time. The chain has TRBV5-6 and TRBJ2-2; perhaps TRBD1 as D (6 bases). This CDR3 spans 15 amino acids. Germline CDR1 SGHDT, CDR2 YYEEEE. Trimming left V 4 bases short and J 0 bases short, with 10 bases between. The CDR3 protein is CASSPTGPNTGELFF. Written as DNA, the CDR3 is TGTGCCAGCAGCCCTACAGGGCCGAACACCGGGGAGCTGTTTTTT.

The chain combines TRBV7-9 with TRBJ2-7; no clear D. Trimming removed 1 base at V and 5 bases at J, with 6 bases between. This CDR3 comprises 12 residues. CDR1 and CDR2 from the germline V gene are SEHNR and FQNEAQ (reference sequence). The DNA of the CDR3 is TGTGCCAGCAGCTTAGTGTCTCACGAGCAGTACTTC. Translating it yields CASSLVSHEQYF.

V gene TRBV5-1 combines with J gene TRBJ1-4; unclear D gene. CDR3 length equals 15 residues. CDR1 is SGHRS and CDR2 is YFSETQ in the germline V gene. Trimming pared 4 bases from V and 8 bases from J, leaving 18 bases between. CDR3 coding DNA: TGCGCCAGCAGCCGTTCGGGGAGGTATAACGAAAAACTGTTTTTT. Its protein is CASSRSGRYNEKLFF.

The chain links TRBV19 to TRBJ2-7, with TRBD1 matching over 8 bases. Looked up from germline, CDR1 is LNHDA and CDR2 is SQIVND (reference sequence). The CDR3 length is 15 residues. Losses at the gene ends were 9 bases for V and 3 bases for J; bases not matched to a gene: 13. CDR3 in DNA: TGTGCCAGCAAAACGTCCGGGACAGGAATCTACGAGCAGTACTTC. Its translation is CASKTSGTGIYEQYF.

The chain recombines TRBV4-1 with TRBJ2-1; 11 nucleotides align to TRBD2. This CDR3 is 16 amino acids long. J was trimmed by 7 bases and V by 1 base; bases with no gene match: 6. Germline V lookup: CDR1 MGHRA, CDR2 YSYEKL. CDR3 DNA: TGCGCCAGCAGCCAAGTGTTAGCGGGAGGGGGGAATGAGCAGTTCTTC. This codes for CASSQVLAGGGNEQFF.

The rearrangement links TRBV5-6 to TRBJ1-5, with unresolved D. The CDR3 covers 15 residues. V lost 2 bases and J lost 0, with 9 bases in between. The germline V gene encodes CDR1 SGHDT and CDR2 YYEEEE. CDR3: CASSFRQISNQPQHF. As DNA, the CDR3 is TGTGCCAGCAGCTTTAGACAAATTAGCAATCAGCCCCAGCATTTT.

The chain combines TRBV11-3 with TRBJ2-1; possibly TRBD2 for D (7 bases). This CDR3 contains 16 residues. Trimming shortened V by 1 base and J by 11 bases, and 21 bases separated the two germline ends. Germline CDR1 SGHNT, CDR2 YENEEA. The DNA for the CDR3 is TGTGCCAGCAGCTTAGCAGGTCAGCGGGGAGGGGGGAAGCAGTTCTTC. This codes for CASSLAGQRGGGKQFF.

V is TRBV19 and J is TRBJ2-5; 7 nucleotides match TRBD1. This CDR3 has 15 residues. CDR1 is LNHDA and CDR2 is SQIVND in the germline V gene (reference sequence). V was clipped by 5 bases and J by 4 bases; unmatched bases: 10. CDR3: CASSSFRQGPETQYF. CDR3 nucleotide sequence: TGTGCCAGTAGTTCATTCAGACAGGGACCAGAGACCCAGTACTTC.

This chain joins TRBV19 and TRBJ1-5; possibly TRBD1 for D (6 bases). Deletions cut 2 bases from V and 4 bases from J, with 12 bases between. The length of the CDR3 is 15 residues. Germline V gene lookup returns CDR1 LNHDA and CDR2 SQIVND (reference sequence). DNA for the CDR3: TGTGCCAGTAGTATATTGGCAGGGGATAATCAGCCCCAGCATTTT. This gives the protein CASSILAGDNQPQHF.

This clone was found once. In nucleotides, the CDR3 is TGCGCCAGCAGCTTGGACAGTGGCACAGATACGCAGTATTTT. It specifies CASSLDSGTDTQYF. The chain couples TRBV5-1 to TRBJ2-3; D uncertain. In germline, CDR1 is SGHRS, CDR2 YFSETQ. Trimming shortened V by 0 bases and J by 1 base, and 6 bases separated the two germline ends. The CDR3 is made up of 14 amino acids. Complete variable domain (other parts from reference TRBV5-1 and TRBJ2-3): KAGVTQTPRYLIKTRGQQVTLSCSPISGHRSVSWYQQTPGQGLQFLFEYFSETQRNKGNFPGRFSGRQFSNSRSEMNVSTLELGDSALYLCASSLDSGTDTQYFGPGTRLTVL.

In DNA form, the CDR3 reads TGTGCCAGCAGCTTAATTCCGGGGACCTACGAGCAGTACTTC. Translating gives CASSLIPGTYEQYF. This sequence joins TRBV7-2 and TRBJ2-7; TRBD2 is a possible D gene (5 bases). Trimming shortened V by 2 bases and J by 2 bases, and 10 bases separated the two germline ends. The germline gives CDR1 SGHTA, CDR2 FQGNSA. The CDR3 length is 14 residues.

The chain is built from TRBV19 and TRBJ1-1; TRBD1 agrees at 8 bases. With 2 bases clipped from V and 6 bases from J, the junction kept 5 bases outside the gene matches. CDR1 and CDR2 from the germline V gene are LNHDA and SQIVND (reference sequence). The length of the CDR3 is 14 residues. In DNA form, the CDR3 reads TGTGCCAGTAGTATACGACAGGGGTCCGCTGAAGCTTTCTTT. It codes for CASSIRQGSAEAFF. Full variable domain (rest looked up from reference TRBV19 and TRBJ1-1): DGGITQSPKYLFRKEGQNVTLSCEQNLNHDAMYWYRQDPGQGLRLIYYSQIVNDFQKGDIAEGYSVSREKKESFPLTVTSAQKNPTAFYLCASSIRQGSAEAFFGQGTRLTVV.

The CDR3 loop is CASSQGTSGRYYNEQFF. DNA of the CDR3: TGCGCCAGCAGCCAAGGGACTAGCGGGAGGTATTACAATGAGCAGTTCTTC. This chain joins TRBV4-1 and TRBJ2-1, with 14 bases aligning to TRBD2. The CDR3 totals 17 residues. V lost 1 base, J lost 4 bases, and 3 bases stayed unmatched. Germline assignment: CDR1 MGHRA and CDR2 YSYEKL.

The chain employs TRBV30 and TRBJ1-1, with D possibly TRBD1 on 6 matching bases. The CDR3 has 15 residues. From germline, CDR1 is GTSNPN and CDR2 SVGIG (reference sequence). Trimming removed 3 bases at V and 1 base at J, with 15 bases between. CDR3 in DNA: TGTGCCTGGAGGGACCGAACAGGGTCGAACACTGAAGCTTTCTTT. Encoded protein: CAWRDRTGSNTEAFF.

The genes are TRBV5-8 and TRBJ1-4; possibly TRBD1 for D (6 bases). Germline CDR1 SGHTS, CDR2 YDEGEE. This CDR3 region has 16 residues. Trimming pared 3 bases from V and 5 bases from J, leaving 17 bases between. The CDR3 DNA reads TGTGCCAGCAGCTCAATAGACAGGTCCACAAATGAAAAACTGTTTTTT. Protein sequence: CASSSIDRSTNEKLFF.